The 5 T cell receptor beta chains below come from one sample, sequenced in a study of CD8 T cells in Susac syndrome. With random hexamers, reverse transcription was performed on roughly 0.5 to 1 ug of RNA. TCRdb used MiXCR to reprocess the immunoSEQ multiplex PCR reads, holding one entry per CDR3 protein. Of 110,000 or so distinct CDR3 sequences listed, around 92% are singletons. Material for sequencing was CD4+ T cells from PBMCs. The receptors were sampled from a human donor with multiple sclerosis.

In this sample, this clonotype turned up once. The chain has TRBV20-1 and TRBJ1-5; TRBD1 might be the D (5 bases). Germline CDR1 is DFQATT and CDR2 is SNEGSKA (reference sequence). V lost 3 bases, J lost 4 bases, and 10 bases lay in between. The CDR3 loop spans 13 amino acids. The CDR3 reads CSASQGGNQPQHF. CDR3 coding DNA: TGCAGTGCTAGCCAGGGTGGAAATCAGCCCCAGCATTTT.

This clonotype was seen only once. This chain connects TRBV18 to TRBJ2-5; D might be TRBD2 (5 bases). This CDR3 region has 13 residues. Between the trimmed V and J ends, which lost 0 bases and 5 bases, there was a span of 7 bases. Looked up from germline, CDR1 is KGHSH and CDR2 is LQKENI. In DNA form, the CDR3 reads TGTGCCAGCTCACCACCGGGAGACGAGACCCAGTACTTC. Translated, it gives CASSPPGDETQYF.

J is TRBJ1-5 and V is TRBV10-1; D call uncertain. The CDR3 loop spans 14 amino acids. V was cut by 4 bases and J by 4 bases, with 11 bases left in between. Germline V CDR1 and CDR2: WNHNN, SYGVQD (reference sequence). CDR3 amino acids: CASSVQCENQPQHF. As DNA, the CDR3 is TGCGCCAGCAGTGTTCAATGCGAAAATCAGCCCCAGCATTTT.

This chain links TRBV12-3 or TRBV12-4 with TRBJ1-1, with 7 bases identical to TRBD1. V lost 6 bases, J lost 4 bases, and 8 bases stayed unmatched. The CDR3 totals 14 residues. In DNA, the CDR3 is TGTGCCAGCAGAGACAGGGACTCGGGCACTGAAGCTTTCTTT. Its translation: CASRDRDSGTEAFF.

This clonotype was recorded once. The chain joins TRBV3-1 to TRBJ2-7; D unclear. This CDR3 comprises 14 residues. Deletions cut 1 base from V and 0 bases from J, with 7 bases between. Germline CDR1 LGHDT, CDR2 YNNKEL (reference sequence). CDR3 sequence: CASSQGVSSYEQYF. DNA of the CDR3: TGTGCCAGCAGCCAAGGAGTCAGCTCCTACGAGCAGTACTTC.